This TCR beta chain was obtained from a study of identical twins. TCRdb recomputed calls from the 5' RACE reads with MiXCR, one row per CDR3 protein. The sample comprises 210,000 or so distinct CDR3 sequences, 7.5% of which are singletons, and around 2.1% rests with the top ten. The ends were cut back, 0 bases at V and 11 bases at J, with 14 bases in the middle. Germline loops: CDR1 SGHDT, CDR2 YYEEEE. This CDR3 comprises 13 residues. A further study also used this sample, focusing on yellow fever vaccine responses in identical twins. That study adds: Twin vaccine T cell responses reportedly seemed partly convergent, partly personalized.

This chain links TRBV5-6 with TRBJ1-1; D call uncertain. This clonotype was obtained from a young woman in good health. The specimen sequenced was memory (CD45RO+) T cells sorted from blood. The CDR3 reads CASSLAQSANAFF. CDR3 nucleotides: TGTGCCAGCAGCTTGGCGCAGTCAGCGAATGCTTTCTTT.